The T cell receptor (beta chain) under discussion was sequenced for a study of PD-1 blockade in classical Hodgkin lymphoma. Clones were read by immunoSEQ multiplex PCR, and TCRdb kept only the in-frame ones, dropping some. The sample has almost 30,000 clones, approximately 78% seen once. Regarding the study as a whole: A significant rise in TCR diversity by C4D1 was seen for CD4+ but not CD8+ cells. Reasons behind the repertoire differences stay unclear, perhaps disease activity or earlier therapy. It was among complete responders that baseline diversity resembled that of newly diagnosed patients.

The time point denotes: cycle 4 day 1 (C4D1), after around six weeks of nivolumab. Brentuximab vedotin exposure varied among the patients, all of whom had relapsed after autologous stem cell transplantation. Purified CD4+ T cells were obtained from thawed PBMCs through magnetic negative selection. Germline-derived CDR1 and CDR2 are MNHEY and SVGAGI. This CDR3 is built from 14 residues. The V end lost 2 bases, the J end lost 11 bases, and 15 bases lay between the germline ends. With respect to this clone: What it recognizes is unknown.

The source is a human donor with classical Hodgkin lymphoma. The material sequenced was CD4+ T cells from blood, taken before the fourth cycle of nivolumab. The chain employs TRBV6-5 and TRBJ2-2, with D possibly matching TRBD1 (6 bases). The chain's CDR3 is CASSYQGPKRELFF. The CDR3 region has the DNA TGTGCCAGCAGTTACCAGGGGCCGAAGAGAGAGCTGTTTTTT.